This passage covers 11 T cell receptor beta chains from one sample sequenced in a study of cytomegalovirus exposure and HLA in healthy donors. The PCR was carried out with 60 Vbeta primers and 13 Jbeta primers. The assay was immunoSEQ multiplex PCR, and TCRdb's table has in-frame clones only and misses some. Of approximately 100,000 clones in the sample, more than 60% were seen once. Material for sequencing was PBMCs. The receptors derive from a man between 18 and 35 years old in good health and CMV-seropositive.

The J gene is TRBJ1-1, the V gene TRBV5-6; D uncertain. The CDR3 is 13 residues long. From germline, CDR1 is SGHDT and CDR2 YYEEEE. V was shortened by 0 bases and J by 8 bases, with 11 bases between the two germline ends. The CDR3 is CASSLAVAEEAFF. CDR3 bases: TGTGCCAGCAGCTTGGCCGTGGCAGAAGAAGCTTTCTTT.

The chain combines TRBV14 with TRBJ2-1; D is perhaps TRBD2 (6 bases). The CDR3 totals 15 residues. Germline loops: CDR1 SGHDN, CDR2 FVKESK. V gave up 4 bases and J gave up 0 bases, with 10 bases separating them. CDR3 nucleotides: TGTGCCAGCAGCCCTCGGGGGAGCTCCTACAATGAGCAGTTCTTC. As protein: CASSPRGSSYNEQFF.

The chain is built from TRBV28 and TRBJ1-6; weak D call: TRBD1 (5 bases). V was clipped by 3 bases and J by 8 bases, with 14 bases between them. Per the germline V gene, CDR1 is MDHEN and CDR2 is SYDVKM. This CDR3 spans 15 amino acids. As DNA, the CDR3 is TGTGCCAGCAGTTTCAAAAGGGGCTGGGATTCACCCCTCCACTTT. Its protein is CASSFKRGWDSPLHF.

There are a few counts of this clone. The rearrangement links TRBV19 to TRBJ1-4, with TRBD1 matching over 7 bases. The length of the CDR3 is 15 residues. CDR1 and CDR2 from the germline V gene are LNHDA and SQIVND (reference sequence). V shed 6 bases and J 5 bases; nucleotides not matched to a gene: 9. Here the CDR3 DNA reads TGTGCCAGTAGCCTTCGGGACAGTAAAAATGAAAAACTGTTTTTT. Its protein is CASSLRDSKNEKLFF.

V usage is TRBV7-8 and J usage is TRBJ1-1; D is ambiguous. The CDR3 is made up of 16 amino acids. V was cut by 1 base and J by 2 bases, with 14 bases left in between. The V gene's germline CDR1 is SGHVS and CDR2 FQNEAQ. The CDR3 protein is CASSLVNSPLNTEAFF. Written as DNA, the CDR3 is TGTGCCAGCAGCTTAGTAAACAGTCCCCTTAACACTGAAGCTTTCTTT.

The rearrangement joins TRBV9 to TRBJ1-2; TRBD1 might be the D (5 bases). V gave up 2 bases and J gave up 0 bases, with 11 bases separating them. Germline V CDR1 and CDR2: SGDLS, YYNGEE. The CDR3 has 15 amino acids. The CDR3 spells CASSVTSGTNYGYTF. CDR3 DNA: TGTGCCAGCAGCGTCACCTCAGGGACTAACTATGGCTACACCTTC.

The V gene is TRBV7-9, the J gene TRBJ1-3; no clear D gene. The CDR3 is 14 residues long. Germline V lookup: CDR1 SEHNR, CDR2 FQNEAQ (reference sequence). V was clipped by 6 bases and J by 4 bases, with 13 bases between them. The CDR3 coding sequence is TGTGCCAGCAGACTCGACGGGGTCGGAAACACCATATATTTT. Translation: CASRLDGVGNTIYF.

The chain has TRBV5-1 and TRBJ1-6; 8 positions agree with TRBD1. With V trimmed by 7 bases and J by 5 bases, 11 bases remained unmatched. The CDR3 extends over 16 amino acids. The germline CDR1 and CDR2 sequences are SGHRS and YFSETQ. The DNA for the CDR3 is TGCGCCAGCTCGGCTCGACAGGGGATCGATAATTCACCCCTCCACTTT. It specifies CASSARQGIDNSPLHF.

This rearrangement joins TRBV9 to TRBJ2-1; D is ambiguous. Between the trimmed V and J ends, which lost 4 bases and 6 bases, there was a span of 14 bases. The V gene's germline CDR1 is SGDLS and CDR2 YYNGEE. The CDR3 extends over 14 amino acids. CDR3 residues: CASSFQSGSNEQFF. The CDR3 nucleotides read TGTGCCAGCAGCTTTCAATCCGGGTCCAATGAGCAGTTCTTC.

The CDR3 DNA follows: TGTGCCAGCAGTGAAGCGGCAGCTAACTATGGCTACACCTTC. Translating gives CASSEAAANYGYTF. The chain links TRBV6-1 to TRBJ1-2; D remains unclear. The CDR3 is 14 residues long. CDR1 and CDR2 (germline): MNHNS, SASEGT. V dropped 0 bases and J dropped 0 bases, with 5 bases sitting between them.

The CDR3 DNA reads TGCGCCAGCAGCCAACTAGCGGGCAAAGCTAGCGATGAGCAGTTCTTC. Protein: CASSQLAGKASDEQFF. The chain employs TRBV4-1 and TRBJ2-1; 8 positions match TRBD2. V was pared by 2 bases and J by 8 bases, with 11 bases of the junction left unmatched. Germline lookup yields CDR1 MGHRA and CDR2 YSYEKL. The CDR3 length is 16 residues.